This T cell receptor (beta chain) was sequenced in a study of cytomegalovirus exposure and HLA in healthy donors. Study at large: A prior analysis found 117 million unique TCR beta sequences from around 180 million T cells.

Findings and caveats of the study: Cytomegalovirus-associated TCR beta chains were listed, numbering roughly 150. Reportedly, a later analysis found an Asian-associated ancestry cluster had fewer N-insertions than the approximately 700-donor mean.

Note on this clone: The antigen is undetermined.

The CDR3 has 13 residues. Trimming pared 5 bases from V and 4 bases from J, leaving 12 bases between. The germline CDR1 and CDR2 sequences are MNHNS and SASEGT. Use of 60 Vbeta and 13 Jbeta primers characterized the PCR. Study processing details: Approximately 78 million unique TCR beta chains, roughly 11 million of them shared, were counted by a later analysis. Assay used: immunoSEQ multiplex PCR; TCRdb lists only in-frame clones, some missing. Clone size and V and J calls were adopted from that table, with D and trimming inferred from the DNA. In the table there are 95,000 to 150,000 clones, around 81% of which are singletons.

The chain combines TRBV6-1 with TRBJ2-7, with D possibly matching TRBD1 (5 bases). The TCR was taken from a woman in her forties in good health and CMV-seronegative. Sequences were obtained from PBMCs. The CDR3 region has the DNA TGTGCCAGCAGTCCTCAGGGTTTATACGAGCAGTACTTC. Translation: CASSPQGLYEQYF.